This TCR beta chain was profiled in a study of identical twins. Template switching, a step in the protocol, added a universal primer site, and cDNA carried unique molecular identifiers. Using its own MiXCR run on the 5' RACE reads, TCRdb lists one record per CDR3 protein. The top ten hold about 1.6% of the sample, which has nearly 900,000 distinct CDR3 sequences, over 9% seen once. This clonotype has a handful of counts. Antigen: not known. Germline V lookup: CDR1 DFQATT, CDR2 SNEGSKA (reference sequence). The CDR3 runs to 15 residues. V lost 3 bases and J lost 2, with 13 bases in between. Points from the study as a whole: Donors were not followed over many years; analysis was cross-sectional. Fewer insertions marked abundant cord blood beta clonotypes; young adult naive trended weakly, memory not at all.

This sample was shared with a second study, whose subject was yellow fever vaccine responses in identical twins.

The chain recombines TRBV20-1 with TRBJ2-2; D may be TRBD2 (6 bases). The sequenced sample consisted of PBMCs. The origin of this receptor is a woman between 18 and 29 years old in good health. CDR3: CSARVGGLNTGELFF. CDR3 DNA sequence: TGCAGTGCTAGGGTGGGAGGCCTTAACACCGGGGAGCTGTTTTTT.